Listed below are T cell receptor beta chains from one sample, sequenced in a study of blood T cell repertoires in COVID-19. Measured with immunoSEQ multiplex PCR; TCRdb has only the in-frame clones, and not every one. The profile shows under 400,000 clones, approximately 89% of them singletons. The sequenced material came from peripheral blood. These receptors originate from a woman aged 55 to 70 with COVID-19, enrolled during active disease. CDR3s include the opening cysteine and the closing phenylalanine or tryptophan. A D gene is named only where the DNA matches it firmly. A clone size is listed for some rows: how often the clone was seen (once, few, many), or a class if it is expanded.

CDR3nt,CDR3aa,d_gene,v_gene,abundance,j_gene
TGTGCCAGCAGTTACTCGAGGACTAGCGGGGGAGAGACCCAGTACTTC,CASSYSRTSGGETQYF,TRBD2,TRBV6-5,few,TRBJ2-5
TGTGCCAGCAGCTTAAACAGGGGCGGAAACACCATATATTTT,CASSLNRGGNTIYF,TRBD1,TRBV11-2,NA,TRBJ1-3
TGTGCCAGCAGCCTTCAGGGGTCTGGAAACACCATATATTTT,CASSLQGSGNTIYF,NA,TRBV3-1/TRBV3-2,NA,TRBJ1-3
TGTGCCAGCAGCCAAGACAGAACCTATGGCTACACCTTC,CASSQDRTYGYTF,NA,TRBV4-2,NA,TRBJ1-2
TGCGCCAGCAGCTTGGAAAACTCACCGGGCTATGGCTACACCTTC,CASSLENSPGYGYTF,NA,TRBV5-1,NA,TRBJ1-2
TGTGCCAGCAGAGAGGGGGGGCTAGAGACCCAGTACTTC,CASREGGLETQYF,NA,TRBV6-5,NA,TRBJ2-5
TGCAGCGCGCTCCGGGACAGAAATTTCCACTATGGCTACACCTTC,CSALRDRNFHYGYTF,TRBD1,TRBV29-1,once,TRBJ1-2
TGTGCCAGCAGCTTATACGCCGGGGGTCTCTACTTC,CASSLYAGGLYF,NA,TRBV11-2,NA,TRBJ2-4
TGTGCCAGCAGCTCCGGACAGGGGGCTTACGAGCAGTACTTC,CASSSGQGAYEQYF,TRBD1,TRBV11-2,few,TRBJ2-7
TGTGCCAGCAGCAGCGGACAGGGGCTCGGCACAGATACGCAGTATTTT,CASSSGQGLGTDTQYF,TRBD1,TRBV5-4,NA,TRBJ2-3
TGTGCCAGCAGCCCCCTTCAGGGGGGAGGCACTGAAGCTTTCTTT,CASSPLQGGGTEAFF,TRBD1,TRBV11-2,few,TRBJ1-1
TGTGCCAGCAGTTTAGGCGGCGGAGGTAACTATGGCTACACCTTC,CASSLGGGGNYGYTF,NA,TRBV28,NA,TRBJ1-2
TGTGCCAGCAGTGATCGGCACGGGACAGGGGGCTGGGAACCCCTCCACTTT,CASSDRHGTGGWEPLHF,TRBD1,TRBV2,once,TRBJ1-6
TGTGCCAGCAGCGAACGGGACAGGGCGAGCTCCTATAATTCACCCCTCCACTTT,CASSERDRASSYNSPLHF,TRBD1,TRBV6-1,NA,TRBJ1-6
TGTGCCAGCAGTTTAGCAGGTATATCAGGAAACACCATATATTTT,CASSLAGISGNTIYF,NA,TRBV28,NA,TRBJ1-3
TGCGCCAGCAGCCAAGATGGCAGGTTTTCGAACACTGAAGCTTTCTTT,CASSQDGRFSNTEAFF,NA,TRBV4-1,NA,TRBJ1-1
TGTGCCAGCAGCTTCCGGGAAAATTCACCCCTCCACTTT,CASSFRENSPLHF,NA,TRBV7-8,NA,TRBJ1-6
TGTGCCAGCTCACCGGGGGCAGGGGACGAGCAGTACTTC,CASSPGAGDEQYF,NA,TRBV18,once,TRBJ2-7
TGCGCCAGCAGCCAAGGGACAGAAACAGATACGCAGTATTTT,CASSQGTETDTQYF,TRBD1,TRBV5-1,NA,TRBJ2-3
TGCGCCAGCAGCCGGACAGAGAGAAGGGAAAAACTGTTTTTT,CASSRTERREKLFF,NA,TRBV5-1,NA,TRBJ1-4
TGTGCCAGCAGCTTAGACTTGAAGTACGAGCAGTACTTC,CASSLDLKYEQYF,NA,TRBV5-4,NA,TRBJ2-7
TGTGCCAGCAGCTATGTCGTTCTCACCGGGGAGCTGTTTTTT,CASSYVVLTGELFF,NA,TRBV11-2,NA,TRBJ2-2
TGTGCCAGCATGGGGACAGGGGGCTCCGGGGAGCTGTTTTTT,CASMGTGGSGELFF,TRBD1,TRBV6-5,NA,TRBJ2-2
TGTGCCAGCAGCTTAGCGGCGGCAGTAGGAAACACCATATATTTT,CASSLAAAVGNTIYF,NA,TRBV7-9,NA,TRBJ1-3
TGCGCCAGCAGCACCACGGGACTTTACTCCAATGAGCAGTTCTTC,CASSTTGLYSNEQFF,NA,TRBV5-1,NA,TRBJ2-1
TGTGCCAGCAGTTTAGGGGCCTCTGGGGCCAACGTCCTGACTTTC,CASSLGASGANVLTF,NA,TRBV27,NA,TRBJ2-6
TGTGCCGGGGGCGGGGGTTACGGGGAGCTGTTTTTT,CAGGGGYGELFF,NA,TRBV30,once,TRBJ2-2
TGTGCCAGCAGCTCGGGGGGCCGGGCTAATGAAAAACTGTTTTTT,CASSSGGRANEKLFF,NA,TRBV5-4,NA,TRBJ1-4
TGTGCCAGCAGCTCCATAGCAGCAGATACGCAGTATTTT,CASSSIAADTQYF,NA,TRBV7-2,NA,TRBJ2-3
TGTGCCAGCAGTCCCTCGGGACAGGGGAATGAAAAACTGTTTTTT,CASSPSGQGNEKLFF,TRBD1,TRBV28,few,TRBJ1-4
TGTGCCTGGACCCGACAGGGTGTCTATGGCTACACCTTC,CAWTRQGVYGYTF,TRBD1,TRBV30,once,TRBJ1-2
TGCAGTGCTAGTTATGGAAGCGGGGGGATTGATGAGCAGTTCTTC,CSASYGSGGIDEQFF,TRBD2,TRBV20-1,NA,TRBJ2-1
TGTGCCAGCAGTTTGGGGGGGAGCTATGGCTACACCTTC,CASSLGGSYGYTF,NA,TRBV12-3/TRBV12-4,NA,TRBJ1-2
TGTGCCACCCGCGAACCGGGACAGGGCCACGAGCAGTACTTC,CATREPGQGHEQYF,TRBD1,TRBV19,once,TRBJ2-7
TGCGCCAGCGCCACAGGGGAAGGATATGGCTACACCTTC,CASATGEGYGYTF,TRBD1,TRBV5-1,NA,TRBJ1-2
TGTGCCAGCAGAAACCTTTGGGCCAACGAGCAGTACTTC,CASRNLWANEQYF,NA,TRBV6-5,NA,TRBJ2-7
TGTGCCAGCAGTGGTAATAGCGGGGGGGAGTACACCGGGGAGCTGTTTTTT,CASSGNSGGEYTGELFF,TRBD2,TRBV2,NA,TRBJ2-2
TGTGCCAGCAGCTTAGCCGGGACTAGCGTCACACCCGGGAACATTCAGTACTTC,CASSLAGTSVTPGNIQYF,TRBD2,TRBV7-2,NA,TRBJ2-4
TGTGCCAGCAGCGAATCGGGACAGGGGTCAGGGGAGCTGTTTTTT,CASSESGQGSGELFF,TRBD1,TRBV28,NA,TRBJ2-2